This is a list of T cell receptor beta chains from one sample in a study of shared T cell receptors in the human thymus. Assay: immunoSEQ multiplex PCR; the TCRdb copy retains only in-frame clones and omits some. This sample yields hundreds of thousands of clones, of which about 87% are seen a single time; more than 0.009% belongs to the top ten. The data also belong to a second study, concerning human thymus T cells.

The sequenced sample was thymocytes. These receptors originate from a boy under three years old with a congenital heart defect. Each CDR3 is given with its conserved first and last residue. The D gene is left open where the match is weak. Rows may omit the clone size; those that give it use once, few, many or a size class.

TRBJ2-5 | few | . | TRBV5-5 | TGTGCCAGCAGATGGCATGGAGAGACCCAGTACTTC | CASRWHGETQYF
TRBJ1-2 | . | . | TRBV18 | TGTGCCAGCTCACCCAACACGACGGGCTATGGCTACACCTTC | CASSPNTTGYGYTF
TRBJ2-1 | few | TRBD1 | TRBV28 | TGTGCCAGCAGTTGGACAGGGGCCAATGAGCAGTTCTTC | CASSWTGANEQFF
TRBJ1-2 | . | . | TRBV5-4 | TGTGCCAGCAGCTTTCATCGGAGTCTGTCTAACTATGGCTACACCTTC | CASSFHRSLSNYGYTF
TRBJ2-7 | . | TRBD2 | TRBV5-6 | TGTGCCAGCAGCTCCCGACTAGCGGAGAGGGGGCCCTACGAGCAGTACTTC | CASSSRLAERGPYEQYF
TRBJ2-7 | . | . | TRBV4-1 | TGCGCCAGCAGCCCCGACCCGAGGTGCTACGAGCAGTACTTC | CASSPDPRCYEQYF
TRBJ1-1 | . | . | TRBV11-2 | TGTGCCAGCAGCCGCTCTCGAGGAGGTGGGTTAGACACTGAAGCTTTCTTT | CASSRSRGGGLDTEAFF
TRBJ2-7 | . | TRBD2 | TRBV7-2 | TGTGCCAGCAGCTTAGTGCGGGAGGGCCGACAGTACTTC | CASSLVREGRQYF
TRBJ2-7 | . | . | TRBV14 | TGTGCCAGCAGCCAAGTGGTAACAGGGCACTACGAGCAGTACTTC | CASSQVVTGHYEQYF
TRBJ1-2 | . | TRBD1 | TRBV28 | TGTGCCAGCAGTCTCGGGACAGGGGAGGAGGTCAACTATGGCTACACCTTC | CASSLGTGEEVNYGYTF
TRBJ1-6 | . | TRBD1 | TRBV27 | TGTGCCAGCAGGCCGGGGGACAGCCTTTTCCAGGCCAACTATAATTCACCCCTCCACTTT | CASRPGDSLFQANYNSPLHF
TRBJ2-1 | once | TRBD2 | TRBV6-5 | TGTGCCAGCAGTTCAGGACCCGGGACTAAGTACAATGAGCAGTTCTTC | CASSSGPGTKYNEQFF
TRBJ1-5 | . | . | TRBV6-5 | TGTGCCAGCAGTTACTCCTGCGACAATCAGCCCCAGCATTTT | CASSYSCDNQPQHF
TRBJ2-7 | . | . | TRBV6-6 | TGTGCCAGCAGTCCTGGGCCTCCGGACGAGCAGTACTTC | CASSPGPPDEQYF
TRBJ2-4 | . | TRBD1 | TRBV28 | TGTGCCAGCAGACAACTGACAGGGAGAAGTCAGTACTTC | CASRQLTGRSQYF
TRBJ2-3 | . | TRBD2 | TRBV10-2 | TGCGCCAGCAGTGGTTGGTCGCTAGCGGGAGATACGCAGTATTTT | CASSGWSLAGDTQYF
TRBJ2-1 | . | TRBD1 | TRBV25-1 | TGTGCCAGCAGTGAAAGGAGGGACAGGGGTTTCAATGAGCAGTTCTTC | CASSERRDRGFNEQFF
TRBJ2-7 | . | . | TRBV19 | TGTGCCAGTAGCGACAGGCCTTTAAAGGGTCTTAGCTCCTACGAGCAGTACTTC | CASSDRPLKGLSSYEQYF
TRBJ2-7 | . | . | TRBV4-1 | TGCGCCAGCAGCCAAGCTACCCGCGGACAAACCTACGAGCAGTACTTC | CASSQATRGQTYEQYF
TRBJ2-7 | . | . | TRBV25-1 | TGTGCCAGCAGTGGGGTTGCCCTTTATACAGGGACCTACGAGCAGTACTTC | CASSGVALYTGTYEQYF
TRBJ2-5 | . | . | TRBV28 | TGTGCCAGCGCCTTACGGCGGGCTAGAAGTCTGAGGGAGACCCAGTACTTC | CASALRRARSLRETQYF
TRBJ2-7 | . | TRBD1 | TRBV28 | TGTGCCAGCAGTAGGGGGACAGACAGATCCTACGAGCAGTACTTC | CASSRGTDRSYEQYF